This T cell receptor beta chain appears in the sequencing data of a study of T cells in Graves' hyperthyroidism and ophthalmopathy. This clonotype was picked up many times. This CDR3 spans 13 amino acids. With 7 bases removed from V and 3 bases from J, the gap between germline ends came to 12 bases. Germline CDR1 is SNHLY and CDR2 is FYNNEI. RNA transcripts yielded amplified TCR beta CDR3 regions. In the first-round RT-PCR of the TCR CDR3, the HTBI primer set was used. Each CDR3 protein gets one entry after TCRdb re-called the multiplex PCR reads with MiXCR. The sample records around 400,000 distinct CDR3 sequences, about 13% being singletons. Uncontrolled infection, other autoimmune disease, pregnancy or lactation barred patients from enrollment.

This sequence joins TRBV2 and TRBJ1-1; a weak D match, TRBD1 (5 bases). This sequence was found in a woman aged 18-35 years with Graves' hyperthyroidism. Sequencing input: blood. The CDR3 region is CASKVGGYTEAFF. The DNA of the CDR3 is TGTGCCAGCAAGGTGGGGGGATACACTGAAGCTTTCTTT. The variable domain in full, completed from reference TRBV2 and TRBJ1-1, reads EPEVTQTPSHQVTQMGQEVILRCVPISNHLYFYWYRQILGQKVEFLVSFYNNEISEKSEIFDDQFSVERPDGSNFTLKIRSTKLEDSAMYFCASKVGGYTEAFFGQGTRLTVV.